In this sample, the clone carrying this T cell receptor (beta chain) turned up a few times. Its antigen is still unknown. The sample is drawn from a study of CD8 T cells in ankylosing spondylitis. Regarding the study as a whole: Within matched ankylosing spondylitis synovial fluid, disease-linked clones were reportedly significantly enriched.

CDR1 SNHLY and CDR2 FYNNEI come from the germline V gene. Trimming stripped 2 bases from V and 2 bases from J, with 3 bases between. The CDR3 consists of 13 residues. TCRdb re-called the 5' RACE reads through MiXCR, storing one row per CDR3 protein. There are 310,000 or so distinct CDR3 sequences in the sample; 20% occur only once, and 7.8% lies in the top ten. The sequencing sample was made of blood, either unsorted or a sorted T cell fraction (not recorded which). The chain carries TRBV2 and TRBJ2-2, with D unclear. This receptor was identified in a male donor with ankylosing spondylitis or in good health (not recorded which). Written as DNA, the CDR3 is TGTGCCAGCAGTGAATTTAACACCGGGGAGCTGTTTTTT. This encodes CASSEFNTGELFF.